The entry below describes one TCR beta chain. What it binds is not known. Input was 2 to 2.5 ug genomic DNA, or all available if less. The PCR used 60 V beta and 13 J beta primers. The method was immunoSEQ multiplex PCR; TCRdb's version includes in-frame clones alone and lacks a portion of them. Among 70,000 to 95,000 clones listed, about nine tenths were seen once. Time point described: after dendritic cell vaccination, including at tumor progression/relapse. This sample was included in a study of glioma-infiltrating T cells after dendritic cell vaccination. Study-level points and caveats: No direct clonality-survival link was found; a diverse polyclonal response may matter.

Germline loops: CDR1 SQVTM, CDR2 ANQGSEA. CDR3 size: 13 residues. V gave up 6 bases and J gave up 4 bases, with 15 bases separating them. V is TRBV29-1 and J is TRBJ2-5; D possibly corresponds to TRBD2 (5 bases). The sample consisted of blood, taken after dendritic cell vaccination. This receptor was obtained from a human donor with glioblastoma. CDR3 nucleotide sequence: TGCAGCGTATCTCTTCCGGGGATAGAGACCCAGTACTTC. Translating it yields CSVSLPGIETQYF.